The 28 T cell receptor beta chains below were found in one sample sequenced in a study of human T cells and chemical hapten exposure (dated by TCRdb to the early 2020s). Receptor libraries were prepared by RACE. This sample was sequenced with a NextSeq 500. The public reads were quality trimmed at Q25 with fastp and then assembled into clones with MiXCR by TCRdb, keeping productive beta chains. CDR3 protein sequences are deduplicated, and each keeps its most common genes and DNA. The sample includes 55,000 to 75,000 distinct CDR3 sequences, with 9.5% to 15% observed a single time. The ten largest clones represent around 2.4% of the sample. According to the study, the label for this sample's time point signals: patch test 3, about 24 weeks after DPC sensitization. The treatment or condition label of this sample denotes: therapeutic diphenylcyclopropenone sensitization with weekly scalp DPC. The sample in question was whole blood, obtained in connection with sensitization to the hapten diphenylcyclopropenone (DPC). The receptors shown here come from a man aged 25-45 years with alopecia areata. Some clones in this sample may be carry-over from other donors' samples.

This clonotype occurred many times. This chain joins TRBV6-2 or TRBV6-3 and TRBJ2-3, with D perhaps assigned TRBD1 or TRBD2 (5 bases each). Looked up from germline, CDR1 is MNHEY and CDR2 is SVGEGT. Trimming removed 7 bases from V and 1 base from J, with 12 bases in between. The CDR3 consists of 14 residues. This chain's CDR3 is CASTWDLGTDTQYF. For the CDR3, the DNA is TGTGCCAGCACCTGGGACCTCGGCACAGATACGCAGTATTTT.

The J gene is TRBJ1-5, the V gene TRBV15; TRBD1 aligns across 8 bases. V was pared by 1 base and J by 9 bases, with 8 bases of the junction left unmatched. The CDR3 has 15 residues. Per the germline V gene, CDR1 is LNHNV and CDR2 is YYDKDF (reference sequence). The CDR3 sequence: CATSRGAGGQRPQHF. In DNA form, the CDR3 reads TGTGCCACCAGCAGAGGTGCAGGGGGCCAGAGGCCCCAGCATTTT. The variable domain in full, with the rest retrieved from reference TRBV15 and TRBJ1-5, is DAMVIQNPRYQVTQFGKPVTLSCSQTLNHNVMYWYQQKSSQAPKLLFHYYDKDFNNEADTPDNFQSRRPNTSFCFLDIRSPGLGDTAMYLCATSRGAGGQRPQHFGDGTRLSIL.

This clonotype was detected many times. The chain uses TRBV12-3 or TRBV12-4 and TRBJ2-5, with D perhaps TRBD1 (5 bases). The CDR3 has 13 residues. Trimming stripped 6 bases from V and 1 base from J, with 9 bases between. The CDR3 coding sequence is TGTGCCAGCAGCAAGACAGTCCAAGAGACCCAGTACTTC. Translating it yields CASSKTVQETQYF.

The rearrangement joins TRBV12-3 or TRBV12-4 to TRBJ1-5; tentative D call: TRBD1 (6 bases). Between the trimmed V and J ends, which lost 5 bases and 4 bases, there was a span of 21 bases. This CDR3 region has 17 residues. The chain's CDR3 is CASSHGGQSIRNQPQHF. CDR3 nucleotide sequence: TGTGCCAGCAGTCACGGGGGGCAGTCAATCCGTAATCAGCCCCAGCATTTT.

V is TRBV19 and J is TRBJ1-1; D uncertain. CDR3 length: 13 amino acids. Trimming left V 7 bases short and J 8 bases short, with 17 bases between. Germline values: CDR1 LNHDA, CDR2 SQIVND (reference sequence). The CDR3 reads CASMKASRPEAFF. DNA of the CDR3: TGTGCCAGTATGAAAGCCTCCCGTCCCGAAGCTTTCTTT.

This clonotype was seen at least ten times. DNA for the CDR3: TGCAGTGCTAGAGGTTTTTTAAGCCAGAACACTGAAGCTTTCTTT. Its translation: CSARGFLSQNTEAFF. The rearrangement links TRBV20-1 to TRBJ1-1; D is ambiguous. Germline V lookup: CDR1 DFQATT, CDR2 SNEGSKA (reference sequence). Trimming removed 1 base from V and 1 base from J, with 13 bases in between. The CDR3 contains 15 residues.

This clonotype has just a few counts. This chain links TRBV7-2 with TRBJ2-2; tentatively, D is TRBD2 (6 bases). Deletions cut 1 base from V and 0 bases from J, with 12 bases between. The germline V gene encodes CDR1 SGHTA and CDR2 FQGNSA. The CDR3 consists of 17 residues. The CDR3 coding sequence is TGTGCCAGCAGCTTAGGGAGCGGGCACCCGAACACCGGGGAGCTGTTTTTT. This sequence encodes CASSLGSGHPNTGELFF.

This clonotype has at least ten counts. V usage is TRBV6-2 or TRBV6-3 and J usage is TRBJ1-5; D unclear. This CDR3 contains 13 residues. Trimming cost V 6 bases and J 7 bases, with 13 bases left between them. The germline V gene encodes CDR1 MNHEY and CDR2 SVGEGT. The CDR3 region is CASSLPLWQPQHF. CDR3 DNA sequence: TGTGCCAGCAGCCTTCCTCTATGGCAGCCCCAGCATTTT.

This clonotype was counted only a few times. CDR3 residues: CASSLSWTGLNSPLHF. The CDR3 DNA reads as TGTGCCAGCAGTTTAAGCTGGACAGGGCTTAATTCACCCCTCCACTTT. The gene calls are TRBV12-3 or TRBV12-4 and TRBJ1-6; 8 nucleotides align to TRBD1. This CDR3 is 16 amino acids long. Unmatched junction bases numbered 6, after V lost 2 bases and J lost 6 bases.

Details on this clonotype: A single base separates this from a much larger clone, so it may be a read error. In DNA, the CDR3 is TGTGCCAGCCACGAGCGGAGCACCGGGAAGCTGTTTTTT. Its translation is CASHERSTGKLFF. The chain couples TRBV3-1 to TRBJ2-2, with TRBD2 as a possible D gene (5 bases). The CDR3 consists of 13 residues. CDR1 and CDR2 (germline): LGHDT, YNNKEL (reference sequence).

This chain connects TRBV19 to TRBJ1-5, with 7 nucleotides matching TRBD1. The CDR3 has 16 amino acids. Germline CDR1 LNHDA, CDR2 SQIVND (reference sequence). Trimming cost V 7 bases and J 0 bases; bases outside gene matches: 9. The CDR3 protein is CASTRTGRPSNQPQHF. The CDR3 DNA reads TGTGCCAGTACCCGGACAGGACGACCTAGCAATCAGCCCCAGCATTTT.

The sample holds a few counts of this clonotype. V and J are TRBV18 and TRBJ1-2, with D unclear. Germline values: CDR1 KGHSH, CDR2 LQKENI. The CDR3 runs 14 residues. V was cut by 6 bases and J by 6 bases, with 17 bases left in between. DNA of the CDR3: TGTGCCAGCTCCCCGAGTAGGGATTATAATGGCTACACCTTC. Protein sequence: CASSPSRDYNGYTF.

This chain joins TRBV7-9 and TRBJ2-7, with D possibly being TRBD1 or TRBD2 (5 bases each). V lost 5 bases and J lost 0, with 11 bases in between. Per the germline V gene, CDR1 is SEHNR and CDR2 is FQNEAQ (reference sequence). The CDR3 extends over 14 amino acids. For the CDR3, the DNA is TGTGCCAGCAGCCGGGACGGAAGCTCCTACGAGCAGTACTTC. The encoded protein is CASSRDGSSYEQYF.

The chain joins TRBV5-5 to TRBJ2-7; 7 bases are shared with TRBD2. The J segment lost 3 bases and the V segment lost 1 base, leaving 4 bases of the junction unmatched. This CDR3 contains 14 residues. CDR1 is SGHKS and CDR2 is YYEKEE in the germline V gene (reference sequence). The CDR3 DNA reads as TGTGCCAGCAGCTTGAGACTAGCAGTCTACGAGCAGTACTTC. Translating it yields CASSLRLAVYEQYF.

This clonotype showed up many times. The chain recombines TRBV20-1 with TRBJ2-7; D call uncertain. CDR1 is DFQATT, CDR2 SNEGSKA, per germline (reference sequence). CDR3 size: 14 residues. The germline V and J ends were trimmed by 5 bases and 0 bases, with 14 bases remaining between them. CDR3 residues: CSASDPISSYEQYF. The DNA for the CDR3 is TGCAGTGCTTCCGACCCGATTAGCTCCTACGAGCAGTACTTC.

This clonotype was picked up a small number of times. The V and J genes are TRBV5-1 and TRBJ2-5, with D perhaps TRBD1 (5 bases). Germline V gives CDR1 SGHRS, CDR2 YFSETQ. The V and J ends lost 1 base and 4 bases respectively, with 14 bases between them. The CDR3 runs 15 residues. The CDR3 loop is CASSLSAGWAETQYF. The CDR3 coding sequence is TGCGCCAGCAGCTTGTCGGCAGGGTGGGCAGAGACCCAGTACTTC.

The rearrangement uses TRBV6-2 or TRBV6-3 and TRBJ2-1; tentative D call: TRBD2 (5 bases). The germline V gene encodes CDR1 MNHEY and CDR2 SVGEGT. The CDR3 covers 16 residues. V was pared by 6 bases and J by 2 bases, with 17 bases between. The DNA for the CDR3 is TGTGCCAGCAGCCTCCCGGGGAGCGGTCCCTACAATGAGCAGTTCTTC. It translates to CASSLPGSGPYNEQFF.

In this sample, this clonotype turned up many times. The chain joins TRBV5-1 to TRBJ2-3; the match to TRBD2 covers 7 bases. V lost 5 bases, J lost 0 bases, and 9 bases stayed unmatched. CDR3 length: 16 residues. The germline CDR1 and CDR2 sequences are SGHRS and YFSETQ. This chain's CDR3 is CASSRAGLPSTDTQYF. CDR3 DNA sequence: TGCGCCAGCAGTCGAGCGGGACTGCCTAGCACAGATACGCAGTATTTT.

This clonotype was detected a few times. V and J are TRBV9 and TRBJ1-5; the D is unclear. Germline CDR1 and CDR2: SGDLS and YYNGEE. Trimming took off 7 bases at V and 2 bases at J, with 10 bases between the two ends. The CDR3 runs 13 residues. Here the CDR3 reads CASSSEGNQPQHF. The DNA of the CDR3 is TGTGCCAGCTCGAGTGAGGGCAATCAGCCCCAGCATTTT.

The rearrangement links TRBV6-2 or TRBV6-3 to TRBJ2-5, with TRBD1 matching 8 bases. CDR3 length equals 13 residues. V was clipped by 6 bases and J by 4 bases; unmatched bases: 4. The germline CDR1 and CDR2 sequences are MNHEY and SVGEGT. The CDR3 region is CASSPGGVETQYF. CDR3 DNA: TGTGCCAGCAGCCCAGGGGGCGTAGAGACCCAGTACTTC.

This clonotype has only a few counts. The chain couples TRBV4-1 to TRBJ2-3; D not resolved. The CDR3 sequence is 16 residues long. V lost 1 base, J lost 1 base, and 12 bases lay in between. Per the germline V gene, CDR1 is MGHRA and CDR2 is YSYEKL. This chain's CDR3 is CASSQGSGWGTDTQYF. The CDR3 nucleotides are TGCGCCAGCAGCCAAGGATCCGGATGGGGCACAGATACGCAGTATTTT.

This sequence joins TRBV9 and TRBJ1-2; D not resolved. CDR3 length: 13 amino acids. V was trimmed by 0 bases and J by 0 bases, leaving 3 bases between them. CDR1 and CDR2 from the germline V gene are SGDLS and YYNGEE. The CDR3: CASSVDANYGYTF. The CDR3 DNA sequence: TGTGCCAGCAGCGTAGATGCTAACTATGGCTACACCTTC.

This clonotype was found many times. This sequence joins TRBV9 and TRBJ2-6; 10 nucleotides match TRBD1. CDR1 and CDR2 from the germline V gene are SGDLS and YYNGEE. This CDR3 has 21 amino acids. The V gene end was trimmed by 0 bases and the J gene end by 1 base; junction bases not matched to a gene: 13. The CDR3 sequence: CASSVAPLTGGVGSGANVLTF. DNA of the CDR3: TGTGCCAGCAGCGTAGCCCCCTTGACAGGGGGCGTAGGATCTGGGGCCAACGTCCTGACTTTC.

This clonotype occurred many times. The rearrangement uses TRBV20-1 and TRBJ1-5; no reliable D call. The V gene's germline CDR1 is DFQATT and CDR2 SNEGSKA (reference sequence). There are 13 residues in the CDR3. V was cut by 3 bases and J by 0 bases, with 6 bases left in between. In nucleotides, the CDR3 is TGCAGTGCTAGGTCCGTTAGCAATCAGCCCCAGCATTTT. As protein: CSARSVSNQPQHF.

Here the CDR3 DNA reads TGTGCCAGTAGCCCCCCGGGACAGGCAAATGAAAAACTGTTTTTT. Its protein product is CASSPPGQANEKLFF. The rearrangement links TRBV19 to TRBJ1-4, with TRBD1 matching 8 bases. V was clipped by 6 bases and J by 5 bases; unmatched bases: 8. The CDR3 consists of 15 residues. The germline CDR1 and CDR2 sequences are LNHDA and SQIVND (reference sequence).

With respect to this clonotype: This sequence may be a read error, since a much larger clone differs from it by one base. The chain uses TRBV7-2 and TRBJ1-1, with D unresolved. The CDR3 has 11 residues. Germline V lookup: CDR1 SGHTA, CDR2 FQGNSA. Trimming took off 6 bases at V and 1 base at J, with 3 bases between the two ends. CDR3 loop: CASSWNTEAFF. CDR3 coding DNA: TGTGCCAGCAGTTGGAACACTGAAGCTTTCTTT. Filled out from reference TRBV7-2 and TRBJ1-1, the complete variable domain reads GAGVSQSPSNKVTEKGKDVELRCDPISGHTALYWYRQSLGQGLEFLIYFQGNSAPDKSGLPSDRFSAERTGGSVSTLTIQRTQQEDSAVYLCASSWNTEAFFGQGTRLTVV.

This chain connects TRBV28 to TRBJ2-7, with D perhaps matching TRBD2 (6 bases). This CDR3 spans 13 amino acids. Germline V gives CDR1 MDHEN, CDR2 SYDVKM. V was cut by 7 bases and J by 6 bases, with 16 bases left in between. CDR3 amino acids: CASIPAGLGEQYF. The CDR3 DNA is TGTGCCAGCATCCCTGCGGGGCTGGGCGAGCAGTACTTC.

The table lists this clonotype with many counts. V is TRBV7-8 and J is TRBJ1-6; D is ambiguous. V shed 2 bases and J shed 6 bases, with 20 bases lying between them. Germline-derived CDR1 and CDR2 are SGHVS and FQNEAQ. This CDR3 region has 18 residues. CDR3 residues: CASSLNGRRAHVNSPLHF. CDR3 DNA sequence: TGTGCCAGCAGCTTAAACGGTCGGAGGGCCCACGTTAATTCACCCCTCCACTTT.